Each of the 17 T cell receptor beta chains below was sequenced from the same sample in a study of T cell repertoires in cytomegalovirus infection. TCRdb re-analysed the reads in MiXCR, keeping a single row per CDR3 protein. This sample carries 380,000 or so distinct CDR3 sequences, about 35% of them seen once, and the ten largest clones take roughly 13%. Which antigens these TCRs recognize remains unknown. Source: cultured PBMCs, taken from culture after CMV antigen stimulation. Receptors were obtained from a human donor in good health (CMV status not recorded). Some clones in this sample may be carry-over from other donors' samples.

CDR3 amino acids: CASSPYGGGDTEAFF. The CDR3 DNA reads as TGTGCCAGCAGCCCATATGGGGGGGGGGACACTGAAGCTTTCTTT. The chain couples TRBV7-6 to TRBJ1-1; a weak D match, TRBD1 (5 bases). Deletions cut 5 bases from V and 3 bases from J, with 16 bases between. Germline loops: CDR1 SGHVS, CDR2 FNYEAQ. The CDR3 is 15 amino acids.

The CDR3 bases are TGCAGTGCTAGAGGGACAGGGACGTCTGGAAACACCATATATTTT. This codes for CSARGTGTSGNTIYF. V usage is TRBV20-1 and J usage is TRBJ1-3; 8 bases are shared with TRBD1. The germline gives CDR1 DFQATT, CDR2 SNEGSKA (reference sequence). The CDR3 loop spans 15 amino acids. Germline trimming cut 1 base from V and 1 base from J; bases unmatched to any gene: 3.

The CDR3 DNA sequence: TGTGCCAGCAGTTTAATAGACCCCTCCTCCTACAATGAGCAGTTCTTC. It codes for CASSLIDPSSYNEQFF. The chain is built from TRBV27 and TRBJ2-1; no firm D call. This CDR3 is 16 amino acids long. Germline CDR1 and CDR2: MNHEY and SMNVEV (reference sequence). Trimming left V 2 bases short and J 0 bases short, with 11 bases between.

This CDR3 is CANRGTSPTDTQYF. In nucleotides, the CDR3 is TGTGCCAACCGCGGGACTAGCCCCACAGATACGCAGTATTTT. The chain combines TRBV2 with TRBJ2-3, with 9 bases identical to TRBD2. Germline trimming cut 10 bases from V and 2 bases from J; bases unmatched to any gene: 7. The length of the CDR3 is 14 residues. Germline CDR1 is SNHLY and CDR2 is FYNNEI.

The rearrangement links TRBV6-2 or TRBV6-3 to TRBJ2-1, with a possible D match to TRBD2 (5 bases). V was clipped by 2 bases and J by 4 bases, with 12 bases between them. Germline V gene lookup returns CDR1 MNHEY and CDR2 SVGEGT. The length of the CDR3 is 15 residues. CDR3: CASSYGLAAYNEQFF. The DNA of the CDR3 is TGTGCCAGCAGTTACGGGCTAGCTGCTTACAATGAGCAGTTCTTC.

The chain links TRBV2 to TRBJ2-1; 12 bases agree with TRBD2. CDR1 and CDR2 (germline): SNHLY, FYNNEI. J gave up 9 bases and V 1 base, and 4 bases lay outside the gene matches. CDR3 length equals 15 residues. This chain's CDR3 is CASSEGLAGVSEQFF. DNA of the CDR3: TGTGCCAGCAGTGAAGGACTAGCGGGAGTTAGTGAGCAGTTCTTC.

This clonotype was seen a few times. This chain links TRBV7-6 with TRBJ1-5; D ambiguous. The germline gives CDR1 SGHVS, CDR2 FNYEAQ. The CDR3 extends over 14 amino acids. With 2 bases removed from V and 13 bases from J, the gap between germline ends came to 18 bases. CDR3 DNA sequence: TGTGCCAGCAGCTTAAACCCAGACGGTTTACCTCAGCATTTT. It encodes CASSLNPDGLPQHF.

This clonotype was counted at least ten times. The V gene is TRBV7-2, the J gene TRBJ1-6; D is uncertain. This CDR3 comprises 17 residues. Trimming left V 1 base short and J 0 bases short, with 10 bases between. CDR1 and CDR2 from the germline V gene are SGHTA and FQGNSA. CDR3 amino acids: CASSLGVGSSYNSPLHF. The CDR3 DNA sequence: TGTGCCAGCAGCTTAGGCGTCGGGTCCTCCTATAATTCACCCCTCCACTTT.

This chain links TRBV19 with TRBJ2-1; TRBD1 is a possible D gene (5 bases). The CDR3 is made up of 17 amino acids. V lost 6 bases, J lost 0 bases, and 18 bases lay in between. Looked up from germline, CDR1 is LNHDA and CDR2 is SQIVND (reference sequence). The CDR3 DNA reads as TGTGCCAGTAGGGCCTCAGGTTTTGGGGCCTCCTACAATGAGCAGTTCTTC. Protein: CASRASGFGASYNEQFF.

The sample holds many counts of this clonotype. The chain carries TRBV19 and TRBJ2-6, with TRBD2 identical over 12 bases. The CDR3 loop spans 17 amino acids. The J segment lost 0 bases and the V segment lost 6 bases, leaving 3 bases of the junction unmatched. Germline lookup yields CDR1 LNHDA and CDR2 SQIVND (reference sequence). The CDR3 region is CASSSSGRASGANVLTF. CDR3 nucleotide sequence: TGTGCCAGTAGCTCTAGCGGGAGGGCCTCTGGGGCCAACGTCCTGACTTTC.

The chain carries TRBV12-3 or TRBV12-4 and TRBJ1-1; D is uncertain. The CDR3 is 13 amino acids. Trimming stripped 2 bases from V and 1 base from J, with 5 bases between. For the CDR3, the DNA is TGTGCCAGCAGTTTAATGGAGAACACTGAAGCTTTCTTT. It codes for CASSLMENTEAFF.

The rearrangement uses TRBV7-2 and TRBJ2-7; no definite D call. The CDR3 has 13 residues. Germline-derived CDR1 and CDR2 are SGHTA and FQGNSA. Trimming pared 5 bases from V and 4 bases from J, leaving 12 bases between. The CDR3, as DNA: TGTGCCAGCAGCATACTCACTGGATACGAGCAGTACTTC. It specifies CASSILTGYEQYF.

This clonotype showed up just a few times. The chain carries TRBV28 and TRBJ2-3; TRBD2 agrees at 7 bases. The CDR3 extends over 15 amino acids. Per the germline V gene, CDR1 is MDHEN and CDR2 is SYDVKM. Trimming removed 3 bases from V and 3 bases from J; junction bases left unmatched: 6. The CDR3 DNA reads TGTGCCAGCAGTTTCGGCGGGAGCACGACAGATACGCAGTATTTT. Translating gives CASSFGGSTTDTQYF.

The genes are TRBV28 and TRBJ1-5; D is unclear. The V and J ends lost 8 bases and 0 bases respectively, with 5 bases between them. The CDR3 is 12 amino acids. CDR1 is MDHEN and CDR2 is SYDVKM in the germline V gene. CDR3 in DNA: TGTGCCAGCGGAGGTAGCAATCAGCCCCAGCATTTT. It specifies CASGGSNQPQHF.

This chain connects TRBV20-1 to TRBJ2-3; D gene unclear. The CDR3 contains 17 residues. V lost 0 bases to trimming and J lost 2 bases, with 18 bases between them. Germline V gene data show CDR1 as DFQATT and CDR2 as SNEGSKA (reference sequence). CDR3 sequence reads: CSARDPPRIHPTDTQYF. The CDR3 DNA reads TGCAGTGCTAGAGACCCCCCGAGGATCCACCCCACAGATACGCAGTATTTT.

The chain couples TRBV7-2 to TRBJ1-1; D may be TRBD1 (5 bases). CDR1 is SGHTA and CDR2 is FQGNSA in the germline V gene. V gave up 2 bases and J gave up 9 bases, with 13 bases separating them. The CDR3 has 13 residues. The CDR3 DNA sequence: TGTGCCAGCAGCTTATTTTCAGGGTATCAAGCTTTCTTT. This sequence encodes CASSLFSGYQAFF.

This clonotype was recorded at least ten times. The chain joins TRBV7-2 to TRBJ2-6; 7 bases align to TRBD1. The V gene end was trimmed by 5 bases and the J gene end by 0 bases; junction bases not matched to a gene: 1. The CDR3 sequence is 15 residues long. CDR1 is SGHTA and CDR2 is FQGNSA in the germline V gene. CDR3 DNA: TGTGCCAGCAGCCGGGACAGCTCTGGGGCCAACGTCCTGACTTTC. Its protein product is CASSRDSSGANVLTF.